This TCR beta chain was identified in a study of technical replicates of blood from a few donors. CDR1 is SGHRS and CDR2 is YFSETQ in the germline V gene. Losses at the gene ends were 0 bases for V and 14 bases for J; bases not matched to a gene: 10. There are 14 residues in the CDR3. Method: immunoSEQ multiplex PCR; TCRdb's copy keeps in-frame clones and lacks some. This sample has some 94,000 clones, with about 96% found just once. The sequence was obtained from a human donor in good health. Source material: T cells isolated from PBMCs. V usage is TRBV5-1 and J usage is TRBJ2-1, with 8 bases matching TRBD1. The CDR3 loop is CASSLGAGGYGEFF. CDR3 coding DNA: TGCGCCAGCAGCTTGGGGGCAGGGGGCTATGGGGAGTTCTTC. The full variable domain, its missing parts supplied by reference TRBV5-1 and TRBJ2-1, is KAGVTQTPRYLIKTRGQQVTLSCSPISGHRSVSWYQQTPGQGLQFLFEYFSETQRNKGNFPGRFSGRQFSNSRSEMNVSTLELGDSALYLCASSLGAGGYGEFFGPGTRLTVL.